Listed below are T cell receptor beta chains from one sample, sequenced in a study of blood T cell repertoires in COVID-19. TCRdb's table, derived via immunoSEQ multiplex PCR, lists solely in-frame clones and lacks some. The table has 350,000 to 400,000 clones, 70% to 90% seen once. The sample taken for sequencing was PBMCs or T cells enriched from blood (not recorded which). The receptors were gathered from a woman aged 30 to 39 with acute COVID-19. Each CDR3 is given with its conserved first and last residue. Fields, in order: CDR3 length, D gene, clone size, V gene, J gene, CDR3 DNA, CDR3 protein. D genes are given only for firm matches. Some rows have no size entry. The others give once, few or many, or a class for an expanded clone.

len: 14; d_gene: NA; abundance: NA; v_gene: TRBV6-1; j_gene: TRBJ2-7; CDR3nt: TGTGCCAGCAGTGACAGGGCCCTATCCTACGAGCAGTACTTC; CDR3aa: CASSDRALSYEQYF
len: 13; d_gene: NA; abundance: NA; v_gene: TRBV12-3/TRBV12-4; j_gene: TRBJ2-7; CDR3nt: TGTGCCAGCAGCCCCAGTCCCCTCTACGAGCAGTACTTC; CDR3aa: CASSPSPLYEQYF
len: 15; d_gene: NA; abundance: once; v_gene: TRBV19; j_gene: TRBJ2-1; CDR3nt: TGTGCCAGTAGTAGGGGGGAAAGCTCCTACAATGAGCAGTTCTTC; CDR3aa: CASSRGESSYNEQFF
len: 12; d_gene: TRBD1; abundance: NA; v_gene: TRBV2; j_gene: TRBJ1-1; CDR3nt: TGTGCCAGCAGGCGCCGGGACAGGGGAGCTTTCTTT; CDR3aa: CASRRRDRGAFF
len: 13; d_gene: NA; abundance: NA; v_gene: TRBV7-6; j_gene: TRBJ2-2; CDR3nt: TGTGCCAGCAGCCGCAGGGCGGCCGGGGAGCTGTTTTTT; CDR3aa: CASSRRAAGELFF
len: 13; d_gene: NA; abundance: NA; v_gene: TRBV5-1; j_gene: TRBJ1-6; CDR3nt: TGCGCCAGCAGCCCGCGTAGTAATTCACCCCTCCACTTT; CDR3aa: CASSPRSNSPLHF
len: 19; d_gene: TRBD1; abundance: NA; v_gene: TRBV5-5; j_gene: TRBJ1-4; CDR3nt: TGTGCCAGCAGCTTGGGATGGGTAGGGGGCGCAGGCTTGTCTGAAAAACTGTTTTTT; CDR3aa: CASSLGWVGGAGLSEKLFF
len: 14; d_gene: TRBD1; abundance: NA; v_gene: TRBV25-1; j_gene: TRBJ1-1; CDR3nt: TGTGCCAGCAGTGAGCAGGGGGCGAGGACTGAAGCTTTCTTT; CDR3aa: CASSEQGARTEAFF
len: 14; d_gene: TRBD2; abundance: once; v_gene: TRBV27; j_gene: TRBJ2-1; CDR3nt: TGTGCCAGCAGTTCCGCTAGCGGGTACAATGAGCAGTTCTTC; CDR3aa: CASSSASGYNEQFF
len: 17; d_gene: NA; abundance: once; v_gene: TRBV7-6; j_gene: TRBJ1-2; CDR3nt: TGTGCCAGCAGCTCCGGGAGTAGACTAGGGGTGAACTATGGCTACACCTTC; CDR3aa: CASSSGSRLGVNYGYTF
len: 16; d_gene: NA; abundance: NA; v_gene: TRBV6-2/TRBV6-3; j_gene: TRBJ1-5; CDR3nt: TGTGCCAGCAGTTGGGGGGGGACAAGGAGAAATCAGCCCCAGCATTTT; CDR3aa: CASSWGGTRRNQPQHF
len: 16; d_gene: NA; abundance: NA; v_gene: TRBV2; j_gene: TRBJ2-7; CDR3nt: TGTGCCATGATAAAAGGGGGGGGCCCAGCGGATTACGAGCAGTACTTC; CDR3aa: CAMIKGGGPADYEQYF
len: 12; d_gene: NA; abundance: NA; v_gene: TRBV12-3/TRBV12-4; j_gene: TRBJ1-1; CDR3nt: TGTGCCAGCAGCCCCTCGTACACTGAAGCTTTCTTT; CDR3aa: CASSPSYTEAFF
len: 14; d_gene: NA; abundance: NA; v_gene: TRBV15; j_gene: TRBJ1-1; CDR3nt: TGTGCCACCAGCAGAGATCAGGGTGTGACTGAAGCTTTCTTT; CDR3aa: CATSRDQGVTEAFF
len: 17; d_gene: TRBD1; abundance: NA; v_gene: TRBV5-1; j_gene: TRBJ2-2; CDR3nt: TGCGCCAGCAGCATGGTCGAGGGGGCAGTGTACACCGGGGAGCTGTTTTTT; CDR3aa: CASSMVEGAVYTGELFF
len: 14; d_gene: NA; abundance: NA; v_gene: TRBV25-1; j_gene: TRBJ2-7; CDR3nt: TGTGCCAGCAGTGAATATCGGGAAAGGTACGAGCAGTACTTC; CDR3aa: CASSEYRERYEQYF
len: 16; d_gene: TRBD2; abundance: NA; v_gene: TRBV5-1; j_gene: TRBJ2-5; CDR3nt: TGCGCCAGCAGCTTCAGGACTAGCGGGGGACAAGAGACCCAGTACTTC; CDR3aa: CASSFRTSGGQETQYF
len: 17; d_gene: NA; abundance: NA; v_gene: TRBV5-8; j_gene: TRBJ1-1; CDR3nt: TGTGCCAGCAGCTTCGCTTCACAGGAGTCCGTGAACACTGAAGCTTTCTTT; CDR3aa: CASSFASQESVNTEAFF
len: 16; d_gene: TRBD1; abundance: NA; v_gene: TRBV18; j_gene: TRBJ1-6; CDR3nt: TGTGCCAGCTCACTACGTGGGACAGGGGGCGGTTCACCCCTCCACTTT; CDR3aa: CASSLRGTGGGSPLHF
len: 13; d_gene: TRBD1; abundance: NA; v_gene: TRBV29-1; j_gene: TRBJ1-2; CDR3nt: TGCAGCGTTGTCCGACAGGGAGTCTATGGCTACACCTTC; CDR3aa: CSVVRQGVYGYTF
len: 12; d_gene: NA; abundance: NA; v_gene: TRBV7-2; j_gene: TRBJ2-7; CDR3nt: TGTGCCAGCAGCCCAAGGGGCTACGAGCAGTACTTC; CDR3aa: CASSPRGYEQYF
len: 13; d_gene: TRBD1; abundance: NA; v_gene: TRBV6-5; j_gene: TRBJ1-4; CDR3nt: TGTGCCAGCACGGACAGGGTGGGTGAAAAACTGTTTTTT; CDR3aa: CASTDRVGEKLFF
len: 14; d_gene: NA; abundance: NA; v_gene: TRBV3-1/TRBV3-2; j_gene: TRBJ1-3; CDR3nt: TGTGCCAGCAGCCATTCGCAGGCTGGAAACACCATATATTTT; CDR3aa: CASSHSQAGNTIYF
len: 16; d_gene: TRBD1; abundance: NA; v_gene: TRBV18; j_gene: TRBJ1-1; CDR3nt: TGTGCCAGCTCAGCGATGACAGGGGGCGTAGACACTGAAGCTTTCTTT; CDR3aa: CASSAMTGGVDTEAFF
len: 14; d_gene: NA; abundance: NA; v_gene: TRBV24-1; j_gene: TRBJ2-1; CDR3nt: TGTGCCACCAGTGATGGTACAGTACGTGGTGAGCAGTTCTTC; CDR3aa: CATSDGTVRGEQFF
len: 13; d_gene: NA; abundance: NA; v_gene: TRBV30; j_gene: TRBJ2-7; CDR3nt: TGTGCCTGGCGCACGGAGAGTTCCTACGAGCAGTACTTC; CDR3aa: CAWRTESSYEQYF
len: 15; d_gene: NA; abundance: NA; v_gene: TRBV4-2; j_gene: TRBJ1-1; CDR3nt: TGTGCCAGCAGCCAAGATCTAGTCTTGAACACTGAAGCTTTCTTT; CDR3aa: CASSQDLVLNTEAFF
len: 16; d_gene: TRBD2; abundance: once; v_gene: TRBV5-5; j_gene: TRBJ2-1; CDR3nt: TGTGCCAGCAGCTTGTACTGGACTAGCGGGAACAATGAGCAGTTCTTC; CDR3aa: CASSLYWTSGNNEQFF
len: 14; d_gene: TRBD2; abundance: NA; v_gene: TRBV11-2; j_gene: TRBJ2-7; CDR3nt: TGTGCCAGCAGCTTAAACGGGGGGTACTACGAGCAGTACTTC; CDR3aa: CASSLNGGYYEQYF
len: 15; d_gene: TRBD1; abundance: NA; v_gene: TRBV11-1; j_gene: TRBJ1-6; CDR3nt: TGTGCCAGCAGCTTGTCGACAGGGGGAAATTCACCCCTCCACTTT; CDR3aa: CASSLSTGGNSPLHF
len: 14; d_gene: NA; abundance: once; v_gene: TRBV14; j_gene: TRBJ1-6; CDR3nt: TGTGCCAGCAGCGAGGAAGGGAGGAGATCACCCCTCCACTTT; CDR3aa: CASSEEGRRSPLHF
len: 15; d_gene: TRBD1; abundance: NA; v_gene: TRBV28; j_gene: TRBJ1-1; CDR3nt: TGTGCCAGCAACCGCATGGACAGGCTGAACACTGAAGCTTTCTTT; CDR3aa: CASNRMDRLNTEAFF
len: 15; d_gene: TRBD2; abundance: NA; v_gene: TRBV7-2; j_gene: TRBJ2-1; CDR3nt: TGTGCCAGCAGCTTAGGCGGCGGGGGGGCAAATGAGCAGTTCTTC; CDR3aa: CASSLGGGGANEQFF
len: 19; d_gene: NA; abundance: NA; v_gene: TRBV5-1; j_gene: TRBJ1-5; CDR3nt: TGCGCCAGCAGCTTTCGGACGGACCTCGAGGGATATAGCAATCAGCCCCAGCATTTT; CDR3aa: CASSFRTDLEGYSNQPQHF
len: 14; d_gene: NA; abundance: NA; v_gene: TRBV6-5; j_gene: TRBJ2-3; CDR3nt: TGTGCCAGCAGTCCGAGGCAGGGGACAGATACGCAGTATTTT; CDR3aa: CASSPRQGTDTQYF
len: 15; d_gene: TRBD1; abundance: NA; v_gene: TRBV7-2; j_gene: TRBJ1-6; CDR3nt: TGTGCCAGCAGCTTAGAGAGGGGGCTGGGTTCACCCCTCCACTTT; CDR3aa: CASSLERGLGSPLHF
len: 13; d_gene: NA; abundance: once; v_gene: TRBV12-3/TRBV12-4; j_gene: TRBJ1-5; CDR3nt: TGTGCCAGCAGCACAGGGACCAATCAGCCCCAGCATTTT; CDR3aa: CASSTGTNQPQHF
len: 13; d_gene: TRBD1; abundance: NA; v_gene: TRBV19; j_gene: TRBJ2-1; CDR3nt: TGTGCCGCAAGGGACAGGGGACACAATGAGCAGTTCTTC; CDR3aa: CAARDRGHNEQFF
len: 14; d_gene: NA; abundance: NA; v_gene: TRBV9; j_gene: TRBJ2-6; CDR3nt: TGTGCCAGCAGCTTACTCTCTGGGGCCAACGTCCTGACTTTC; CDR3aa: CASSLLSGANVLTF
len: 15; d_gene: NA; abundance: NA; v_gene: TRBV3-1/TRBV3-2; j_gene: TRBJ2-2; CDR3nt: TGTGCCAGCAGCCATCTCAGGGGGGAGGCCGGGGAGCTGTTTTTT; CDR3aa: CASSHLRGEAGELFF
len: 14; d_gene: NA; abundance: few; v_gene: TRBV9; j_gene: TRBJ1-3; CDR3nt: TGTGCCAGCAGCTTACAGGGCCCCGGAAACACCATATATTTT; CDR3aa: CASSLQGPGNTIYF
len: 15; d_gene: TRBD2; abundance: few; v_gene: TRBV7-8; j_gene: TRBJ2-2; CDR3nt: TGTGCCAGCAACTCAGGCGGGGGGAACACCGGGGAGCTGTTTTTT; CDR3aa: CASNSGGGNTGELFF
len: 13; d_gene: NA; abundance: NA; v_gene: TRBV30; j_gene: TRBJ2-7; CDR3nt: TGTGCCTGGAGTGGCGCCTCCACCTACGAGCAGTACTTC; CDR3aa: CAWSGASTYEQYF
len: 15; d_gene: NA; abundance: NA; v_gene: TRBV7-9; j_gene: TRBJ1-1; CDR3nt: TGTGCCAGCAGCTACCGACAGCCAGGGAACACTGAAGCTTTCTTT; CDR3aa: CASSYRQPGNTEAFF
len: 16; d_gene: NA; abundance: NA; v_gene: TRBV6-2/TRBV6-3; j_gene: TRBJ2-7; CDR3nt: TGTGCCAGCAGTTACTCGCCTCTCAGTTGGAGGAACGAGCAGTACTTC; CDR3aa: CASSYSPLSWRNEQYF
len: 14; d_gene: NA; abundance: NA; v_gene: TRBV3-1/TRBV3-2; j_gene: TRBJ1-1; CDR3nt: TGTGCCAGCAGCCAAGTAGATGGGAACACTGAAGCTTTCTTT; CDR3aa: CASSQVDGNTEAFF